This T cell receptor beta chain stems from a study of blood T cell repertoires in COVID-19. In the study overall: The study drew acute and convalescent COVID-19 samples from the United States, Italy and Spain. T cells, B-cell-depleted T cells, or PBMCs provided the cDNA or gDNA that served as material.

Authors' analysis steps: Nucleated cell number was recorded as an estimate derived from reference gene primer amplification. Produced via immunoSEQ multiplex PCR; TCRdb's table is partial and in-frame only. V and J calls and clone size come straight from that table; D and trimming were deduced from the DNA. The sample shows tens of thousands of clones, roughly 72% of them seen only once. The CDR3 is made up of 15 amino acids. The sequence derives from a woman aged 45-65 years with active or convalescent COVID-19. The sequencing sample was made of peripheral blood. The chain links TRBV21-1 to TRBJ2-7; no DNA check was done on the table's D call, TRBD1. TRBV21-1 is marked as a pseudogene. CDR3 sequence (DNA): TGTGCCAGCAGCAAAGATAGGACAGGGACATACGAGCAGTACTTC. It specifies CASSKDRTGTYEQYF.